This TCR beta chain was identified during a study of T cell responses to AZD1222 COVID-19 vaccine. Assay used: immunoSEQ multiplex PCR; TCRdb lists only in-frame clones, some missing. The table includes approximately 100,000 clones, about 90% detected once. Trimming shortened V by 0 bases and J by 5 bases, and 10 bases separated the two germline ends. The CDR3 is 14 residues long. Germline assignment: CDR1 MRHNA and CDR2 SNTAGT. The sequences come from peripheral blood, collected on day 0 of AZD1222 vaccination. The receptor comes from an adult in good health. V is TRBV6-4 and J is TRBJ1-1, with D possibly being TRBD1 (6 bases). The CDR3 reads CASSDSSRGTEAFF. CDR3 DNA sequence: TGTGCCAGCAGTGACTCCAGCAGGGGAACTGAAGCTTTCTTT.